A selection of T cell receptor beta chains follows, all from one sample in a study of blood T cell repertoires in COVID-19. Some clones are missing from TCRdb's copy, which holds only in-frame ones; the method was immunoSEQ multiplex PCR. This sample has 50,000 to 75,000 clones, with 60% to 85% found just once. The sequenced material came from peripheral blood. These receptors were obtained from a woman aged 80 or older with acute or convalescent COVID-19. CDR3s include the opening cysteine and the closing phenylalanine or tryptophan. A D gene is named only where the DNA matches it firmly. Some rows mark clone size as missing; the rest say once, few, many or name a class of expanded clone.

>NA|TRBJ1-1|TRBD1|TRBV5-1
TGCGCCAGCAGCCAAGGACAGGGCAGAGGGGCTTTCTTT
CASSQGQGRGAFF
>once|TRBJ1-5|NA|TRBV2
TGTGCCAGCAGCCCGGGTATAGGGGCTGGGAATCAGCCCCAGCATTTT
CASSPGIGAGNQPQHF
>NA|TRBJ2-2|NA|TRBV7-9
TGTGCCAGCAGCGCCCGCCCGATTGGCGGGAACAACACCGGGGAGCTGTTTTTT
CASSARPIGGNNTGELFF
>NA|TRBJ2-3|TRBD2|TRBV28
TGTGCCAGCAGGTTTCATAGCGGGGCAGGGGCAGATACGCAGTATTTT
CASRFHSGAGADTQYF
>many|TRBJ2-1|NA|TRBV7-9
TGTGCCAGCAGCTTAGGTTTCACAGGTGGGAACAATGAGCAGTTCTTC
CASSLGFTGGNNEQFF
>NA|TRBJ1-1|NA|TRBV19
TGTGCCAGTAGTATAGCACAGGGCGGGGGCACTGAAGCTTTCTTT
CASSIAQGGGTEAFF
>NA|TRBJ2-3|TRBD2|TRBV18
TGTGCCAGCTCCCTTCACCCTGGGCCTAGCGGAGAAGATACGCAGTATTTT
CASSLHPGPSGEDTQYF
>NA|TRBJ2-7|NA|TRBV6-6
TGTGCCAGCAGAGTACCTCCCCAGGGAAAGCAGTACTTC
CASRVPPQGKQYF
>NA|TRBJ2-4|TRBD1|TRBV14
TGTGCCAGCAGCCGGACAGGACTTTTAGCCAAAAACATTCAGTACTTC
CASSRTGLLAKNIQYF
>NA|TRBJ1-3|NA|TRBV12-3/TRBV12-4
TGTGCCACCGGGGGAGGGGCTAGAAACACCATATATTTT
CATGGGARNTIYF
>NA|TRBJ1-1|NA|TRBV9
TGTGCCAGCAGCGTAGGACAGTACACTGAAGCTTTCTTT
CASSVGQYTEAFF
>NA|TRBJ2-1|TRBD1|TRBV27
TGTGCCAGCAGAGAACTAGGGGGCAATCAAGGTGAGCAGTTCTTC
CASRELGGNQGEQFF
>NA|TRBJ2-2|TRBD2|TRBV7-3
TGTGCCAGCAGCCCGCGGGAGATCGGGGAGCTGTTTTTT
CASSPREIGELFF
>NA|TRBJ2-5|TRBD2|TRBV24-1
TGTGCCACCAGTGACTCGGGACTAGCGGCCCAAGAGACCCAGTACTTC
CATSDSGLAAQETQYF
>NA|TRBJ2-1|TRBD1|TRBV15
TGTGCCACCGAGGGGGCAGGCTCCTACAATGAGCAGTTCTTC
CATEGAGSYNEQFF
>once|TRBJ1-2|TRBD1|TRBV27
TGTGCCAGCAGATTTCAAGACAGGGAGGACTATGGCTACACCTTC
CASRFQDREDYGYTF
>NA|TRBJ1-6|TRBD1|TRBV28
TGTGCCAGCAGTACCCTGGACAGGGGGTATAATTCACCCCTCCACTTT
CASSTLDRGYNSPLHF
>NA|TRBJ2-3|NA|TRBV5-5
TGTGCCAGCAGCTTCTCCTCAGGGACAGATACGCAGTATTTT
CASSFSSGTDTQYF
>NA|TRBJ1-2|TRBD1|TRBV7-9
TGTGCCAGCAGCTTCTCCGGACAGGGGGCTGGCTACACCTTC
CASSFSGQGAGYTF
>NA|TRBJ2-1|TRBD2|TRBV3-1/TRBV3-2
TGTGCCAGCAGCCTCCTGGGGGCGGGAGGGTACAATGAGCAGTTCTTC
CASSLLGAGGYNEQFF
>NA|TRBJ2-1|NA|TRBV7-9
TGTGCCAGCAGCTATCCCAGGGCACGACAGTACAATGAGCAGTTCTTC
CASSYPRARQYNEQFF
>NA|TRBJ1-2|NA|TRBV18
TGTGCCAGCTCACCACCCCGGGGGAAAACTAACTATGGCTACACCTTC
CASSPPRGKTNYGYTF
>NA|TRBJ1-6|TRBD1|TRBV3-1/TRBV3-2
TGTGCCAGCAGCCACACAGGGGGTGGGTGCTATAATTCACCCCTCCACTTT
CASSHTGGGCYNSPLHF
>NA|TRBJ1-5|NA|TRBV5-5
TGTGCCAGCAGCCCCGGCAGGGCGAGAGGCAATCAGCCCCAGCATTTT
CASSPGRARGNQPQHF